Listed here is a single TCR beta chain. Its antigen is still unknown. These data come from a study of shared clonotypes between healthy human individuals. Study results and limitations: For sorted subsets, rarefaction showed incomplete sequencing despite large depth. The study found lower generation probabilities in non-shared clonotypes than in those shared by all four donors.

This table comes from immunoSEQ multiplex PCR, and its TCRdb copy is limited to in-frame clones, with some not included. The table has a few million clones, approximately 92% seen once. This CDR3 is built from 16 residues. The ends were cut back, 1 base at V and 3 bases at J, with 15 bases in the middle. CDR1 and CDR2 from the germline V gene are LGHNA and YSLEER. This sequence originates from a man in his late teens or twenties in good health. This chain connects TRBV4-3 to TRBJ1-1, with D possibly matching TRBD1 (6 bases). The sample taken for sequencing was naive CD4+ T cells sorted from blood. The subset here: CD45RA+ positively selected. The CDR3: CASSQGDRLGDTEAFF. Here the CDR3 DNA reads TGCGCCAGCAGCCAAGGAGACAGGCTTGGGGACACTGAAGCTTTCTTT.